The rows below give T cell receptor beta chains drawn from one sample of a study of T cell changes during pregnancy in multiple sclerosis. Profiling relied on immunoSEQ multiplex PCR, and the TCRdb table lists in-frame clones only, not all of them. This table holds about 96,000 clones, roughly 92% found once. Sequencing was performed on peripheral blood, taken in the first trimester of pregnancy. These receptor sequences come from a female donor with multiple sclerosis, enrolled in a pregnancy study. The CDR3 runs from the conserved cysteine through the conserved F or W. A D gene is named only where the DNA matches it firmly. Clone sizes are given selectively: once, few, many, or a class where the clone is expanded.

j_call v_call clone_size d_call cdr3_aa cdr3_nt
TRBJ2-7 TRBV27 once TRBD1 CASSYPGQPPYEQYF TGTGCCAGCAGTTACCCGGGACAGCCTCCCTACGAGCAGTACTTC
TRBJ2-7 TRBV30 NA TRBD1 CAWSRQGSYEQYF TGTGCCTGGAGCCGACAGGGGTCCTACGAGCAGTACTTC
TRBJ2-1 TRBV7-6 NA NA CASSPNRNEQFF TGTGCCAGCAGCCCAAACCGGAATGAGCAGTTCTTC
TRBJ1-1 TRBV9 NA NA CASSVEPLAEAFF TGTGCCAGCAGCGTAGAACCCCTAGCTGAAGCTTTCTTT
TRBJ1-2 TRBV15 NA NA CATSRDRGSGWGYTF TGTGCCACCAGCAGAGATAGGGGGTCCGGATGGGGCTACACCTTC
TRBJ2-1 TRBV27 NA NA CASSSLNEQFF TGTGCCAGCAGTTCCCTCAATGAGCAGTTCTTC
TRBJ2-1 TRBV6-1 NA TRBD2 CASSGGLAEINNEQFF TGTGCCAGCAGTGGGGGACTAGCGGAAATCAACAATGAGCAGTTCTTC
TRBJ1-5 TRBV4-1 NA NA CASSLTDNSNQPQHF TGCGCCAGCAGTTTAACGGACAATAGCAATCAGCCCCAGCATTTT
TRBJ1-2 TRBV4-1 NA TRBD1 CASSLTGTYGYTF TGCGCCAGCAGCCTGACAGGGACCTATGGCTACACCTTC
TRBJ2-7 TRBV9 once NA CASSVAGTPIYEQYF TGTGCCAGCAGCGTAGCTGGGACTCCTATCTACGAGCAGTACTTC
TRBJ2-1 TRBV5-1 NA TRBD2 CASSVRTSGSYYNEQFF TGCGCCAGCAGCGTGAGGACTAGCGGGAGTTACTACAATGAGCAGTTCTTC
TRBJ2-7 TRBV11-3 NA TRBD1 CASSLQGDIHEQYF TGTGCCAGCAGCTTACAGGGGGATATCCACGAGCAGTACTTC
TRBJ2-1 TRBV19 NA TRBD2 CASSEVAGGLNEQFF TGTGCCAGTAGTGAGGTAGCGGGAGGGCTCAATGAGCAGTTCTTC
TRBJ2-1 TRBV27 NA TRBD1 CASSPRDRSYNEQFF TGTGCCAGCAGTCCCCGGGACAGGTCTTACAATGAGCAGTTCTTC
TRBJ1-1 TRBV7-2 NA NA CASSLVSLGAFGRTEAFF TGTGCCAGCAGCTTGGTATCGCTGGGCGCCTTTGGTCGGACTGAAGCTTTCTTT
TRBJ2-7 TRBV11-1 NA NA CASSYRVSYEQYF TGTGCCAGCAGCTACAGGGTTTCCTACGAGCAGTACTTC
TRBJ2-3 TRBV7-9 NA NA CASKVAGTDTQYF TGTGCCAGCAAAGTAGCGGGCACAGATACGCAGTATTTT
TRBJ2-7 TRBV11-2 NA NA CASSSPKGATPYEQYF TGTGCCAGCAGTTCCCCAAAAGGGGCAACACCCTACGAGCAGTACTTC
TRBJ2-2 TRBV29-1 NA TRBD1 CSVAFGQGVLSHTGELFF TGCAGCGTTGCATTCGGACAGGGGGTCCTCTCGCACACCGGGGAGCTGTTTTTT
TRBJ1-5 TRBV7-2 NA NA CASSLVPWRDPQHF TGTGCCAGCAGCTTAGTCCCCTGGAGGGATCCCCAGCATTTT
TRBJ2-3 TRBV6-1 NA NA CASSDFPNTDTQYF TGTGCCAGCAGTGATTTTCCTAACACAGATACGCAGTATTTT
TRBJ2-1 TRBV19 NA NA CASSLADSAYNEQFF TGTGCCAGTAGTCTGGCGGATTCCGCCTACAATGAGCAGTTCTTC
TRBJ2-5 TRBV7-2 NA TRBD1 CASSLDRGPETQYF TGTGCCAGCAGCTTAGACAGGGGCCCAGAGACCCAGTACTTC
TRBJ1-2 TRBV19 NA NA CASRQRSNYGYTF TGTGCCAGTAGGCAACGGAGTAACTATGGCTACACCTTC
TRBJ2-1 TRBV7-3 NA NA CASSSSGVEQFF TGTGCCAGCAGCTCCTCGGGGGTTGAGCAGTTCTTC
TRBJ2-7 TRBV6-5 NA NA CASSYSGGPYEQYF TGTGCCAGCAGTTACTCGGGGGGGCCCTACGAGCAGTACTTC
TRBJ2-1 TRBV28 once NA CASSDTHSYNEQFF TGTGCCAGCAGTGACACCCACTCCTACAATGAGCAGTTCTTC
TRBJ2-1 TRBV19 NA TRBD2 CASGTSGMYNEQFF TGTGCCAGTGGGACTAGCGGGATGTACAATGAGCAGTTCTTC
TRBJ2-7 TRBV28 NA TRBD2 CASQGLAGALSYEQYF TGTGCCAGCCAGGGACTAGCGGGAGCGTTGTCCTACGAGCAGTACTTC
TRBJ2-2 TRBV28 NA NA CASATGITGELFF TGTGCCAGCGCTACAGGGATCACCGGGGAGCTGTTTTTT
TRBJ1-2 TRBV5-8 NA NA CASSFLGAYGYTF TGTGCCAGCAGCTTCCTGGGGGCTTATGGCTACACCTTC
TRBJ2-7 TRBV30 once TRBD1 CARDHTGVGEQYF TGTGCCAGAGACCATACAGGGGTCGGAGAGCAGTACTTC
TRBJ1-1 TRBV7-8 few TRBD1 CASSTTTGGVSNTEAFF TGTGCCAGCAGCACAACGACAGGGGGCGTCTCGAACACTGAAGCTTTCTTT
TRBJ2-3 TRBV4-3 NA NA CASSQAVVTNTDTQYF TGCGCCAGCAGCCAAGCGGTAGTAACTAACACAGATACGCAGTATTTT
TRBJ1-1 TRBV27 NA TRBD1 CASSPQGLTEAFF TGTGCCAGCAGTCCACAGGGGCTCACTGAAGCTTTCTTT
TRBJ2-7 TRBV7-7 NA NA CASSLYQGYEQYF TGTGCTAGCAGCTTATATCAGGGTTACGAGCAGTACTTC
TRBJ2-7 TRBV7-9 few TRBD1 CASSHPGQGARGQYF TGTGCCAGCAGCCACCCGGGACAGGGGGCGCGGGGGCAGTACTTC
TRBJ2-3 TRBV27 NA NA CASSLGPTITSTDTQYF TGTGCCAGCAGTTTAGGCCCTACTATTACTAGCACAGATACGCAGTATTTT
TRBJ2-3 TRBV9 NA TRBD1 CASSVVGQRTDTQYF TGTGCCAGCAGCGTAGTGGGACAGAGAACAGATACGCAGTATTTT
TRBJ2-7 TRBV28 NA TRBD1 CASSMTGGDYEQYF TGTGCCAGCAGTATGACAGGGGGCGACTACGAGCAGTACTTC
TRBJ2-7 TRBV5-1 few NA CASSAGLASYEQYF TGCGCCAGCAGCGCAGGACTTGCGAGCTACGAGCAGTACTTC
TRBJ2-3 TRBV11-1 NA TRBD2 CASSLRTSGPDTQYF TGTGCCAGCAGCTTACGGACTAGCGGGCCAGATACGCAGTATTTT
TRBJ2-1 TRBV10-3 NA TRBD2 CAIRGGAGAGNSYNEQFF TGTGCCATCAGGGGGGGAGCGGGGGCCGGAAACTCCTACAATGAGCAGTTCTTC
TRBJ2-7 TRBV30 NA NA CAGTMGGYEQYF TGTGCCGGGACCATGGGGGGCTACGAGCAGTACTTC
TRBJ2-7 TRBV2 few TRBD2 CASSTTSSGSYEQYF TGTGCCAGCAGCACCACCTCTAGCGGGAGTTACGAGCAGTACTTC
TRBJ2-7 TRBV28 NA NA CASSFRASGRSEQYF TGTGCCAGCAGTTTTAGGGCGTCGGGGAGAAGCGAGCAGTACTTC
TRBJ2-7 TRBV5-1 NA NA CASSLASGNEQYF TGCGCCAGCAGCTTGGCCAGCGGAAACGAGCAGTACTTC
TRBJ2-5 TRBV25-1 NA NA CASSETRIKETQYF TGTGCCAGCAGTGAAACCAGAATCAAAGAGACCCAGTACTTC